Included here is one TCR beta chain sequence, with context. The antigen is undetermined. Compared with germline, one end of the junction differs, possibly owing to a read error. Per germline, CDR1 SGDLS and CDR2 YYNGEE. This CDR3 region has 14 residues. The sample belongs to a study of cytomegalovirus exposure and HLA in healthy donors. Broader study findings: Earlier analysis looked at TCR beta V segments, and most were productive about 87% or about 30% of the time. Later analysis revealed greater clonal expansion in HLA-associated TCR beta chains than in equally common others.

PCR involved 60 Vbeta and 13 Jbeta primers. The data were produced by immunoSEQ multiplex PCR, yet TCRdb's version contains in-frame clones alone and is incomplete. The data hold around 150,000 clones, with roughly 63% observed a single time. This sequence joins TRBV9 and TRBJ2-5; TRBD1 matches 9 bases. The TCR comes from a woman aged 55-70 years in good health and CMV-seropositive. The sequenced material came from PBMCs. The CDR3 here is CAGSVDRGGETQYF. The CDR3 region has the DNA TGTGCCGGCAGCGTAGACAGGGGGGGAGAGACCCAGTACTTC. Variable domain in full (rest from reference TRBV9 and TRBJ2-5): DSGVTQTPKHLITATGQRVTLRCSPRSGDLSVYWYQQSLDQGLQFLIQYYNGEERAKGNILERFSAQQFPDLHSELNLSSLELGDSALYFCAGSVDRGGETQYFGPGTRLLVL.